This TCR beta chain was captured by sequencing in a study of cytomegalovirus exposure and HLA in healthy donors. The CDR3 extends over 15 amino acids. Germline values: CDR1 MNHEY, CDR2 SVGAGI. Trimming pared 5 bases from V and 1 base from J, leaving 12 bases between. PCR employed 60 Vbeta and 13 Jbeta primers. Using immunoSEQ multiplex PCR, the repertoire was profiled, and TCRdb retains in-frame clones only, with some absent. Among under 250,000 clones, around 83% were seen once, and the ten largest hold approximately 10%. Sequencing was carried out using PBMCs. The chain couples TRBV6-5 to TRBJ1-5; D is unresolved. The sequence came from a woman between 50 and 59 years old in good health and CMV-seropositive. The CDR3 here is CASSAWAGSNQPQHF. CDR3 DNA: TGTGCCAGCAGTGCGTGGGCGGGGAGCAATCAGCCCCAGCATTTT.